One T cell receptor (beta chain) is described in this entry. Its antigen remains unknown. The V end was cut by 6 bases, the J end by 0 bases, with 12 bases between. This CDR3 comprises 15 residues. Germline CDR1 is LNHDA and CDR2 is SQIVND (reference sequence). Two-round multiplex PCR amplified TCR beta CDR3 from genomic DNA. Gene-specific primers for each TRBV and TRBJ gene drove first-round PCR. TCRdb ran MiXCR on the multiplex PCR reads and lists one entry per CDR3 protein. The table has roughly 13,000 distinct CDR3 sequences, around half seen once; the top ten hold roughly 40%. The sample belongs to a study of prognosis after radiotherapy for stage I lung cancer. Study at large: Participants consisted of stage I non-small cell lung cancer patients, who were enrolled between 2018 and early 2019. Newly diagnosed primary stage I lung tumors were present in fourteen patients, and oligometastatic NSCLC after surgical resection of the primary tumor was present in several patients. Whole-study results and caveats: Reportedly, TRBV and TRBJ gene usage differed by presence of metastases in patients.

Here the sequenced sample was PBMCs, taken before or after stereotactic body radiation therapy (not recorded which). This clonotype was sampled from a donor of 50 years or more with non-small cell lung cancer. V usage is TRBV19 and J usage is TRBJ1-5; possibly TRBD1 for D (5 bases). The CDR3 nucleotides read TGTGCCAGTAGACCTGGACACTATAGCAATCAGCCCCAGCATTTT. This translates into CASRPGHYSNQPQHF.